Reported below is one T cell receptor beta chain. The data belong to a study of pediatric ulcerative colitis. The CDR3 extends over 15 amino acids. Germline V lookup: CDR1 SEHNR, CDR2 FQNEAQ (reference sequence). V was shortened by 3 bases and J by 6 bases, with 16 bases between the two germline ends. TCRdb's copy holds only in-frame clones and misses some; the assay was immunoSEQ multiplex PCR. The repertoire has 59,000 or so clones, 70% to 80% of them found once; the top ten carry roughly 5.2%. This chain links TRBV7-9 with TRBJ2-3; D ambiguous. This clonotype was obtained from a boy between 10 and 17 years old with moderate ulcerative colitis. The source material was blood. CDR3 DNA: TGTGCCAGCAGCTTCGAGTCGGTAGGGATGGATACGCAGTATTTT. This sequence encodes CASSFESVGMDTQYF.